Following are 27 T cell receptor beta chains from one sample sequenced in a study of shared clonotypes between healthy human individuals. The repertoire was sequenced with immunoSEQ multiplex PCR; TCRdb's copy has only in-frame clones and lacks some. The repertoire holds some 2 million clones, with about 95% as singletons. CD45RO-negative cells were positively selected for CCR7, leaving out terminally differentiated effector memory CD45RA+ cells. Sequenced sample: naive CD8+ T cells sorted from blood. The receptors stem from a young man in good health.

The chain couples TRBV2 to TRBJ1-2, with 10 bases that match TRBD1. V lost 6 bases to trimming and J lost 12 bases; unmatched junction nucleotides: 10. The CDR3 is 13 residues long. Germline V gene lookup returns CDR1 SNHLY and CDR2 FYNNEI. In DNA, the CDR3 is TGTGCCAGCAGGCACCCCGGGACAGGGGTGGACACCTTC. It is translated as CASRHPGTGVDTF.

This clone is a singleton in its sample. The chain employs TRBV9 and TRBJ2-5; D is unclear. With 4 bases removed from V and 5 bases from J, the gap between germline ends came to 12 bases. Germline CDR1 SGDLS, CDR2 YYNGEE. The length of the CDR3 is 13 residues. The CDR3 DNA follows: TGTGCCAGCAGCCCCCCTCTGACCGAGACCCAGTACTTC. It translates to CASSPPLTETQYF.

The rearrangement uses TRBV11-2 and TRBJ2-3; D gene ambiguous. The V and J ends lost 3 bases and 2 bases respectively, with 6 bases between them. Germline CDR1 is SGHAT and CDR2 is FQNNGV. The CDR3 consists of 13 residues. The CDR3 here is CASSFDPTDTQYF. CDR3 DNA sequence: TGTGCCAGCAGCTTCGACCCCACAGATACGCAGTATTTT. Drawing the rest from reference TRBV11-2 and TRBJ2-3, the complete variable domain is EAGVAQSPRYKIIEKRQSVAFWCNPISGHATLYWYQQILGQGPKLLIQFQNNGVVDDSQLPKDRFSAERLKGVDSTLKIQPAKLEDSAVYLCASSFDPTDTQYFGPGTRLTVL.

CDR3 bases: TGTGCCAGCAGTGCCGGGACTAGCGGGAGGGCCGACACCGGGGAGCTGTTTTTT. Translation gives CASSAGTSGRADTGELFF. V usage is TRBV5-4 and J usage is TRBJ2-2; the match to TRBD2 covers 16 bases. V shed 5 bases and J 3 bases; nucleotides not matched to a gene: 7. Germline lookup yields CDR1 SGHNT and CDR2 YYREEE (reference sequence). This CDR3 has 18 amino acids.

The V and J genes are TRBV7-9 and TRBJ2-1; D not resolved. There are 15 residues in the CDR3. V was shortened by 1 base and J by 11 bases, with 18 bases between the two germline ends. Germline assignment: CDR1 SEHNR and CDR2 FQNEAQ (reference sequence). The CDR3 loop is CASSLGGRGGNKQFF. In nucleotides, the CDR3 is TGTGCCAGCAGCTTAGGAGGCCGAGGTGGGAATAAGCAGTTCTTC. Combining the CDR3 with reference TRBV7-9 and TRBJ2-1 gives the whole variable domain DTGVSQNPRHKITKRGQNVTFRCDPISEHNRLYWYRQTLGQGPEFLTYFQNEAQLEKSRLLSDRFSAERPKGSFSTLEIQRTEQGDSAMYLCASSLGGRGGNKQFFGPGTRLTVL.

On this clone: The identical CDR3 is also encoded by other nucleotide sequences in the sample. The chain carries TRBV5-6 and TRBJ2-7, with TRBD2 as a possible D gene (6 bases). The germline gives CDR1 SGHDT, CDR2 YYEEEE. This CDR3 comprises 13 residues. V was shortened by 2 bases and J by 1 base, with 7 bases between the two germline ends. CDR3 residues: CASSFSGSYEQYF. The CDR3 DNA sequence: TGTGCCAGCAGCTTCAGCGGGTCCTACGAGCAGTACTTC. Based on the CDR3 plus reference TRBV5-6 and TRBJ2-7, the full variable domain is DAGVTQSPTHLIKTRGQQVTLRCSPKSGHDTVSWYQQALGQGPQFIFQYYEEEERQRGNFPDRFSGHQFPNYSSELNVNALLLGDSALYLCASSFSGSYEQYFGPGTRLTVT.

The chain combines TRBV7-9 with TRBJ2-7; no firm D call. The V and J ends lost 5 bases and 1 base respectively, with 15 bases between them. Germline V gene lookup returns CDR1 SEHNR and CDR2 FQNEAQ (reference sequence). CDR3 length: 15 amino acids. The chain's CDR3 is CASSLLNDPSYEQYF. In nucleotides, the CDR3 is TGTGCCAGCAGCCTCCTCAATGACCCGTCCTACGAGCAGTACTTC.

V usage is TRBV5-4 and J usage is TRBJ2-3; D possibly uses TRBD1 or TRBD2 (5 bases each). With 0 bases removed from V and 7 bases from J, the gap between germline ends came to 15 bases. The germline gives CDR1 SGHNT, CDR2 YYREEE (reference sequence). CDR3 length: 15 residues. The CDR3 DNA reads TGTGCCAGCAGCTTGGCCGGGACCGGCGTGTATACGCAGTATTTT. As protein: CASSLAGTGVYTQYF. Combining the CDR3 with reference TRBV5-4 and TRBJ2-3 gives the whole variable domain ETGVTQSPTHLIKTRGQQVTLRCSSQSGHNTVSWYQQALGQGPQFIFQYYREEENGRGNFPPRFSGLQFPNYSSELNVNALELDDSALYLCASSLAGTGVYTQYFGPGTRLTVL.

This clone was found once. V is TRBV6-4 and J is TRBJ2-7; 10 nucleotides line up with TRBD1. The J segment lost 0 bases and the V segment lost 7 bases, leaving 12 bases of the junction unmatched. Germline-derived CDR1 and CDR2 are MRHNA and SNTAGT. The CDR3 is 17 residues long. The CDR3 spells CASNTGTGDLTSYEQYF. The DNA for the CDR3 is TGTGCCAGCAACACCGGGACAGGGGACTTGACCTCCTACGAGCAGTACTTC.

V and J are TRBV27 and TRBJ2-2; no clear D. CDR1 MNHEY and CDR2 SMNVEV come from the germline V gene (reference sequence). Trimming took off 4 bases at V and 6 bases at J, with 15 bases between the two ends. The CDR3 runs to 15 residues. CDR3 in amino acids: CASSSLVGRAGELFF. The CDR3 coding sequence is TGTGCCAGCAGTTCCCTCGTTGGCCGGGCCGGGGAGCTGTTTTTT.

The sample holds a few counts of this clone. V is TRBV14 and J is TRBJ2-1, with 7 bases fitting TRBD2. J was trimmed by 10 bases and V by 4 bases; bases with no gene match: 10. The CDR3 contains 14 residues. CDR1 and CDR2 (germline): SGHDN, FVKESK. The CDR3 protein is CASSRGLGLQEQFF. The CDR3 region has the DNA TGTGCCAGCAGCCGAGGACTAGGCCTCCAAGAGCAGTTCTTC. Filled out from reference TRBV14 and TRBJ2-1, the complete variable domain reads EAGVTQFPSHSVIEKGQTVTLRCDPISGHDNLYWYRRVMGKEIKFLLHFVKESKQDESGMPNNRFLAERTGGTYSTLKVQPAELEDSGVYFCASSRGLGLQEQFFGPGTRLTVL.

With regard to this clone: The sample has other DNA sequences that encode this CDR3 too. The CDR3 coding sequence is TGTGCCAGCAGCTTGGTTCCGAACACTGAAGCTTTCTTT. This encodes CASSLVPNTEAFF. The rearrangement links TRBV5-5 to TRBJ1-1; D ambiguous. Between the trimmed V and J ends, which lost 0 bases and 1 base, there was a span of 4 bases. Germline V CDR1 and CDR2: SGHKS, YYEKEE (reference sequence). The CDR3 has 13 amino acids.

The chain carries TRBV2 and TRBJ2-3; 8 bases are a match to TRBD1. Trimming at V came to 6 bases and at J to 1 base, leaving 6 bases not matched to a gene. This CDR3 contains 15 residues. CDR1 SNHLY and CDR2 FYNNEI come from the germline V gene. CDR3 sequence reads: CASRYIQGGTDTQYF. The CDR3 DNA is TGTGCCAGCAGATACATACAGGGGGGCACAGATACGCAGTATTTT.

Comment on this clone: Distinct nucleotide sequences in the sample also encode this CDR3. This chain uses TRBV27 with TRBJ2-1, with D possibly matching TRBD1 (6 bases). V was pared by 5 bases and J by 3 bases, with 11 bases between. There are 14 residues in the CDR3. The germline gives CDR1 MNHEY, CDR2 SMNVEV (reference sequence). The chain's CDR3 is CASSLLGGYNEQFF. The CDR3 DNA reads as TGTGCCAGCAGTCTACTAGGGGGCTACAATGAGCAGTTCTTC.

The rearrangement uses TRBV19 and TRBJ2-1; D gene ambiguous. Trimming took off 1 base at V and 6 bases at J, with 13 bases between the two ends. This CDR3 is built from 15 residues. Germline CDR1 reads LNHDA; CDR2 reads SQIVND (reference sequence). CDR3 amino acids: CASSIAGGALNEQFF. The CDR3 nucleotides read TGTGCCAGTAGTATAGCGGGTGGAGCCCTCAATGAGCAGTTCTTC.

This clone is a singleton in its sample. The V call is TRBV28, the J call TRBJ1-5; D gene uncertain. The germline V and J ends were trimmed by 7 bases and 1 base, with 8 bases remaining between them. The CDR3 covers 13 residues. The V gene's germline CDR1 is MDHEN and CDR2 SYDVKM. In DNA form, the CDR3 reads TGTGCCAGCATCGCACGGAGCAATCAGCCCCAGCATTTT. It is translated as CASIARSNQPQHF.

This clone was found once. Different DNA sequences within this sample yield the same CDR3. Here the CDR3 DNA reads TGTGCCAGCAGTTTTCGGGGTGGCAATCAGCCCCAGCATTTT. Its protein is CASSFRGGNQPQHF. This sequence joins TRBV28 and TRBJ1-5; D is unclear. Trimming cost V 3 bases and J 2 bases, with 8 bases left between them. The CDR3 loop spans 14 amino acids. Germline CDR1 reads MDHEN; CDR2 reads SYDVKM.

The chain links TRBV9 to TRBJ2-1, with 10 bases that match TRBD2. Germline CDR1 reads SGDLS; CDR2 reads YYNGEE. This CDR3 is built from 14 residues. Trimming cost V 4 bases and J 10 bases; bases outside gene matches: 8. The CDR3, as DNA: TGTGCCAGCAGCACTTGGACTAGCGGCGGAGAGCAGTTCTTC. This codes for CASSTWTSGGEQFF.

A single count supports this clone. The CDR3 DNA follows: TGCGCCAGCAGCCAAGATCGGGGTAGCGGGAGTCTGTACAATGAGCAGTTCTTC. It encodes CASSQDRGSGSLYNEQFF. V usage is TRBV4-1 and J usage is TRBJ2-1, with TRBD2 identical over 9 bases. In germline, CDR1 is MGHRA, CDR2 YSYEKL. The V segment lost 0 bases and the J segment 4 bases; nucleotides outside the gene matches: 10. The CDR3 runs to 18 residues.

The genes are TRBV20-1 and TRBJ2-2; D is ambiguous. V dropped 3 bases and J dropped 6 bases, with 5 bases sitting between them. The germline gives CDR1 DFQATT, CDR2 SNEGSKA (reference sequence). The CDR3 has 11 residues. CDR3 nucleotide sequence: TGCAGTGCTAGTGAGGCCGGGGAGCTGTTTTTT. It encodes CSASEAGELFF.

The chain carries TRBV15 and TRBJ2-7; no definite D call. The germline V gene encodes CDR1 LNHNV and CDR2 YYDKDF (reference sequence). The CDR3 sequence is 11 residues long. Trimming shortened V by 2 bases and J by 7 bases, and 6 bases separated the two germline ends. CDR3 bases: TGTGCCACCAGCAGACCCGGGGAGCAGTACTTC. Amino acids: CATSRPGEQYF.

This chain joins TRBV4-1 and TRBJ2-1; TRBD2 agrees at 7 bases. Germline V gene data show CDR1 as MGHRA and CDR2 as YSYEKL. V shed 1 base and J 11 bases; nucleotides not matched to a gene: 8. This CDR3 comprises 14 residues. CDR3 bases: TGCGCCAGCAGCCAAGTGGCGGGAGTGGCCCAGCAGTTCTTC. Its translation: CASSQVAGVAQQFF.

The CDR3 region has the DNA TGTGCCAGCAGTTACTCCCTCCCCGGTACAAATGAGCAGTTCTTC. The encoded protein is CASSYSLPGTNEQFF. The chain is built from TRBV6-5 and TRBJ2-1; D remains ambiguous. From germline, CDR1 is MNHEY and CDR2 SVGAGI. V lost 0 bases and J lost 7, with 13 bases in between. The CDR3 has 15 amino acids.

The rearrangement links TRBV5-6 to TRBJ1-6; D gene unclear. Germline CDR1 reads SGHDT; CDR2 reads YYEEEE. The ends were cut back, 5 bases at V and 11 bases at J, with 17 bases in the middle. This CDR3 has 14 amino acids. The CDR3 nucleotides are TGTGCCAGCAGGCCGGCGACGGGCGTAACACCCCTCCACTTT. Its protein is CASRPATGVTPLHF.

The rearrangement joins TRBV11-2 to TRBJ2-7, with TRBD2 as a possible D gene (6 bases). From germline, CDR1 is SGHAT and CDR2 FQNNGV. V lost 1 base to trimming and J lost 2 bases, with 15 bases between them. This CDR3 is 16 amino acids long. The CDR3 sequence: CASSLVVGGVAYEQYF. The CDR3 DNA reads as TGTGCCAGCAGCTTAGTGGTCGGAGGGGTGGCCTACGAGCAGTACTTC.

The chain carries TRBV6-5 and TRBJ2-2; the D is unclear. Looked up from germline, CDR1 is MNHEY and CDR2 is SVGAGI. The CDR3 extends over 13 amino acids. Trimming removed 6 bases at V and 5 bases at J, with 10 bases between. This CDR3 is CASSLVGTGELFF. The DNA of the CDR3 is TGTGCCAGCAGCCTAGTTGGGACCGGGGAGCTGTTTTTT.

Details on this clone: The sample carries other DNA sequences with the same CDR3. V and J are TRBV27 and TRBJ2-1; the match to TRBD2 covers 9 bases. Germline loops: CDR1 MNHEY, CDR2 SMNVEV (reference sequence). The J segment lost 5 bases and the V segment lost 5 bases, leaving 7 bases of the junction unmatched. The CDR3 consists of 15 residues. CDR3 loop: CASSPLAGINNEQFF. Written as DNA, the CDR3 is TGTGCCAGCAGTCCGCTAGCGGGGATCAACAATGAGCAGTTCTTC.